This TCR beta chain was identified in a study of response to subunit inactivated influenza vaccine. General observations from the study: Researchers suggested that each seasonal influenza vaccination recruits few new T cells.

This clonotype was found many times. No antigen is known for it. TCRdb called the RT-PCR reads again in MiXCR, with one record for every CDR3 protein. The sample yields about 700,000 distinct CDR3 sequences, approximately 14% seen once. Trimming took 6 bases from V and 5 from J, leaving 17 bases between them. The CDR3 runs to 15 residues. The V call is TRBV12-3 or TRBV12-4, the J call TRBJ1-5; possible D gene TRBD1, 6 bases. This TCR was recovered from a man in his forties or fifties who received an inactivated influenza vaccine. The material was PBMCs from blood, obtained 12 days after vaccination. The CDR3 loop reads CASSQRQEPDQPQHF. CDR3 in DNA: TGTGCCAGCAGCCAGAGACAGGAACCGGATCAGCCCCAGCATTTT.